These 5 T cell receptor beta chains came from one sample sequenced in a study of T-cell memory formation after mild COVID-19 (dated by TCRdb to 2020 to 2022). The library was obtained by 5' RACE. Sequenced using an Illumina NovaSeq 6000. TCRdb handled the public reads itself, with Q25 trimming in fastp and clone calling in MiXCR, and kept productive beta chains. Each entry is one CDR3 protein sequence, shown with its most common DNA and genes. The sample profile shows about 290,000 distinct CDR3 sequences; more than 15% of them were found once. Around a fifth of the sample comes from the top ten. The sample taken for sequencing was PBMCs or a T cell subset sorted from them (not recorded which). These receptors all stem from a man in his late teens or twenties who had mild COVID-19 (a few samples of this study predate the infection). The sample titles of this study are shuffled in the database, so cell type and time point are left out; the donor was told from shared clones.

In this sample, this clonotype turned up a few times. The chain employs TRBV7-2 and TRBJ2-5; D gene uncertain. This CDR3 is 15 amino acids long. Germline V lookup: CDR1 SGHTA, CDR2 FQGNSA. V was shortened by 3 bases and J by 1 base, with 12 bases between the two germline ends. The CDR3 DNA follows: TGTGCCAGCAGCTTTCCCGCCTCATTCCAAGAGACCCAGTACTTC. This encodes CASSFPASFQETQYF.

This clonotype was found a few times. CDR3 protein: CASSSRGESGNTIYF. The CDR3 nucleotides are TGCGCCAGCAGCTCCCGTGGGGAATCTGGAAACACCATATATTTT. J is TRBJ1-3 and V is TRBV5-1, with unresolved D. There are 15 residues in the CDR3. V was shortened by 3 bases and J by 1 base, with 11 bases between the two germline ends. Germline V CDR1 and CDR2: SGHRS, YFSETQ.

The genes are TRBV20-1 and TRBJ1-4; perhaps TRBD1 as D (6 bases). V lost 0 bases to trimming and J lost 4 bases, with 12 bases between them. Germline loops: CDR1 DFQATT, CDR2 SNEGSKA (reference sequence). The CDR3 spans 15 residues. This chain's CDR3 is CSARDPGAVNEKLFF. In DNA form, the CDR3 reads TGCAGTGCTAGAGACCCGGGGGCCGTTAATGAAAAACTGTTTTTT.

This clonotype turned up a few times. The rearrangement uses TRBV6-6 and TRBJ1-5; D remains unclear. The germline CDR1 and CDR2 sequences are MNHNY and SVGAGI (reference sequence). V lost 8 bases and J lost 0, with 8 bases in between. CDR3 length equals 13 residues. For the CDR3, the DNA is TGTGCCAGCGGATTCGATAGCAATCAGCCCCAGCATTTT. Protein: CASGFDSNQPQHF.

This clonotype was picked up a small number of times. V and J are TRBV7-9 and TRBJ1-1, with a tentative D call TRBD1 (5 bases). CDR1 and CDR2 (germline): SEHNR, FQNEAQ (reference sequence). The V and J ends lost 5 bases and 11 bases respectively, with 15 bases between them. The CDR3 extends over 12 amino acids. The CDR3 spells CASSVSGGFAFF. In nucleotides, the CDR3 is TGTGCCAGCAGCGTCTCGGGGGGGTTTGCTTTCTTT.